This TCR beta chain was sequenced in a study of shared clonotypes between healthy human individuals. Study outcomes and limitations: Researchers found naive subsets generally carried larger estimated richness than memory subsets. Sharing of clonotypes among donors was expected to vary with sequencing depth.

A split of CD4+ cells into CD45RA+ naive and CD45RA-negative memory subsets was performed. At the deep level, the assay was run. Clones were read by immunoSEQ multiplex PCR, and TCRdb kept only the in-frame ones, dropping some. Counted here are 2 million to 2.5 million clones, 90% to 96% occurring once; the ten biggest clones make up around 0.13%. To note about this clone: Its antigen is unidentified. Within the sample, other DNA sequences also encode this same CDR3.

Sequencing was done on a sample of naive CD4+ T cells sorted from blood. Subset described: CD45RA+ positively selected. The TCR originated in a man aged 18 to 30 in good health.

The CDR3 DNA reads as TGTGCCAGCAGCTTAAATGGGGGAGGCACTGAAGCTTTCTTT. It encodes CASSLNGGGTEAFF. This chain uses TRBV7-3 with TRBJ1-1, with a tentative D call TRBD1 (5 bases). V was cut by 1 base and J by 4 bases, with 10 bases left in between. This CDR3 is 14 amino acids long. Germline V lookup: CDR1 SGHTA, CDR2 FQGTGA. Full variable domain (outside the CDR3, taken from reference TRBV7-3 and TRBJ1-1): GAGVSQTPSNKVTEKGKYVELRCDPISGHTALYWYRQSLGQGPEFLIYFQGTGAADDSGLPNDRFFAVRPEGSVSTLKIQRTERGDSAVYLCASSLNGGGTEAFFGQGTRLTVV.